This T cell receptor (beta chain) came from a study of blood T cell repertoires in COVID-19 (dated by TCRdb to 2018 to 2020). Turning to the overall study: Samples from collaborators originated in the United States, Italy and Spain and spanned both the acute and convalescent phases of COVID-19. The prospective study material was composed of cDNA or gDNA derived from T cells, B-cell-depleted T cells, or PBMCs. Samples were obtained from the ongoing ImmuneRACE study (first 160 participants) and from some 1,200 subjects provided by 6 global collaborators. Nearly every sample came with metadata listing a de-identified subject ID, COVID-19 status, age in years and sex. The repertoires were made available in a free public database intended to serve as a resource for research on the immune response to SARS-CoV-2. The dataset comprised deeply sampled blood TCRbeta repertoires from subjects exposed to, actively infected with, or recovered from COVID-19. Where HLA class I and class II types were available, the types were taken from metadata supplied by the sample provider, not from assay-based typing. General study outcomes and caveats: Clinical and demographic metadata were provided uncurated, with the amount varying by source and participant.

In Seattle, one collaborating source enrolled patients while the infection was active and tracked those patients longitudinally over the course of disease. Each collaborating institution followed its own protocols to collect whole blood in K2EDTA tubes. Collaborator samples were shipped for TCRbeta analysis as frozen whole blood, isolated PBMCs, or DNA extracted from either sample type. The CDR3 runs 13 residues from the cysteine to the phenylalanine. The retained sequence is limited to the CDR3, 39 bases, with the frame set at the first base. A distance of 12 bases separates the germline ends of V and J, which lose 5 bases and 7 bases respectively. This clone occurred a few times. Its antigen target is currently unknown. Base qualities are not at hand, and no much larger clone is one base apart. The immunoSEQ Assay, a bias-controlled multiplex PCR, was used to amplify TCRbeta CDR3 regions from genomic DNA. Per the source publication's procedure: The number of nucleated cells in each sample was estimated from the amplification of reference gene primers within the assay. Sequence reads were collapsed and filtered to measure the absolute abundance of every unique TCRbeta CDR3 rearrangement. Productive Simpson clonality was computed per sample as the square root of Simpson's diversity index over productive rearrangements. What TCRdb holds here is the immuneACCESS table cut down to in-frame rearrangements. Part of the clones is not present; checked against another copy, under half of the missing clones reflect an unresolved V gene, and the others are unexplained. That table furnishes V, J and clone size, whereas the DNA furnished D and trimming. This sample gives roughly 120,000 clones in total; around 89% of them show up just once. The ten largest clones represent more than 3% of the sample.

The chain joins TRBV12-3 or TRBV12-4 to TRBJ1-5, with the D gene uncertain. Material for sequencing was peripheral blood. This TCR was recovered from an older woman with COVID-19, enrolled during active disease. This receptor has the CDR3 CASSRGDGQPQHF. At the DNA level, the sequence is TGTGCCAGCAGTCGGGGAGACGGACAGCCCCAGCATTTT.